The rows below give T cell receptor beta chains drawn from one sample of a study of beta chain features in type 1 diabetes. Libraries were prepared by immunoSEQ multiplex PCR; TCRdb keeps only in-frame clonotypes and omits some of them. The sample carries under 250,000 clones, around 14% recorded once. The material sequenced was naive CD4+ T cells from blood. The receptors originated from a woman in her thirties or forties in good health. Each CDR3 is given with its conserved first and last residue. Each record gives: V gene, D gene, J gene, clone size, CDR3 protein, CDR3 DNA. The D gene is left open where the match is weak. Size is stated for part of the rows, as once, few or many counts, or as a class when the clone is expanded.

>TRBV5-1|NA|TRBJ1-6|NA
CASSWTAKNSPLHF
TGCGCCAGCAGTTGGACAGCTAAAAATTCACCCCTCCACTTT
>TRBV6-1|NA|TRBJ1-5|few
CASSAQGFQPQHF
TGTGCCAGCAGTGCCCAGGGTTTTCAGCCCCAGCATTTT
>TRBV5-4|NA|TRBJ1-3|few
CASSRGGWNTIYF
TGTGCCAGCAGCAGGGGGGGGTGGAACACCATATATTTT
>TRBV7-9|TRBD1|TRBJ2-7|few
CASSSGTGAYEQYF
TGTGCCAGCAGCTCCGGGACAGGGGCCTACGAGCAGTACTTC
>TRBV5-4|NA|TRBJ1-6|NA
CASSINRVRDNSPLHF
TGTGCCAGCAGCATAAACAGGGTTCGTGATAATTCACCCCTCCACTTT
>TRBV19|TRBD1|TRBJ2-7|few
CASSPDRATFEQYF
TGTGCCAGTAGTCCAGACAGGGCAACTTTCGAGCAGTACTTC
>TRBV9|NA|TRBJ2-1|few
CASSVSSSGDNEQFF
TGTGCCAGCAGCGTATCAAGTTCCGGGGACAATGAGCAGTTCTTC
>TRBV7-2|TRBD2|TRBJ2-5|NA
CATQRGWGGLQETQYF
TGTGCCACCCAGAGAGGGTGGGGGGGACTCCAAGAGACCCAGTACTTC
>TRBV23-1|NA|TRBJ2-7|NA
CASSQSPSSYEQYF
TGCGCCAGCAGTCAATCCCCCAGTTCCTACGAGCAGTACTTC
>TRBV6-1|TRBD2|TRBJ2-3|NA
CASSEAVSGWTDTQYF
TGTGCCAGCAGTGAAGCGGTTAGCGGGTGGACAGATACGCAGTATTTT
>TRBV5-8|NA|TRBJ1-4|few
CASSLGRMGSEKLFF
TGTGCCAGCAGCTTAGGGAGGATGGGATCGGAAAAACTGTTTTTT
>TRBV5-1|TRBD2|TRBJ2-5|NA
CASSSMGGGETQYF
TGCGCCAGCAGCTCTATGGGGGGGGGAGAGACCCAGTACTTC
>TRBV7-8|NA|TRBJ2-7|NA
CASSSPVRYEQYF
TGTGCCAGCAGCTCCCCTGTCCGCTACGAGCAGTACTTC
>TRBV7-6|NA|TRBJ2-5|few
CASSQQETQYF
TGTGCCAGCAGCCAACAAGAGACCCAGTACTTC
>TRBV7-2|NA|TRBJ1-5|few
CASSRVGAVGNQPQHF
TGTGCCAGCAGCCGGGTGGGGGCCGTAGGCAATCAGCCCCAGCATTTT
>TRBV10-2|NA|TRBJ2-5|few
CASSGQGTQYF
TGCGCCAGCAGTGGCCAGGGGACCCAGTACTTC
>TRBV19|NA|TRBJ2-1|NA
CASSRTPNNEQFF
TGTGCCAGTAGTAGGACTCCTAACAATGAGCAGTTCTTC
>TRBV7-2|NA|TRBJ1-1|NA
CASSSQGGLEAFF
TGTGCCAGCAGTTCCCAGGGTGGTCTTGAAGCTTTCTTT
>TRBV7-8|TRBD2|TRBJ2-7|NA
CASSLATGTSGLGEQYF
TGTGCCAGCAGCTTGGCTACCGGGACTAGCGGCCTTGGAGAGCAGTACTTC
>TRBV2|TRBD1|TRBJ2-6|few
CASRGQSGANVLTF
TGTGCCAGCAGGGGACAGTCTGGGGCCAACGTCCTGACTTTC
>TRBV6-5|TRBD1|TRBJ1-1|NA
CASSYPGQGDTEAFF
TGTGCCAGCAGTTACCCAGGACAGGGAGACACTGAAGCTTTCTTT
>TRBV9|TRBD2|TRBJ2-1|few
CASSVDLPGLGTYNEQFF
TGTGCCAGCAGCGTAGACCTCCCGGGACTAGGTACCTACAATGAGCAGTTCTTC
>TRBV7-9|TRBD2|TRBJ2-5|NA
CASNHRAGEQETQYF
TGTGCCAGCAACCACAGAGCGGGGGAGCAAGAGACCCAGTACTTC
>TRBV19|NA|TRBJ1-1|NA
CASRGDPNTEAFF
TGTGCCAGTCGGGGGGACCCGAACACTGAAGCTTTCTTT
>TRBV6-6|TRBD1|TRBJ1-2|NA
CASSYWTGSYGYTF
TGTGCCAGCAGTTACTGGACAGGGTCCTATGGCTACACCTTC
>TRBV4-2|TRBD1|TRBJ1-6|NA
CASSQAGGRGLPPLHF
TGTGCCAGCAGCCAAGCGGGGGGCAGGGGGCTCCCTCCCCTCCACTTT
>TRBV25-1|NA|TRBJ1-5|few
CASSESRAQPQHF
TGTGCCAGCAGTGAATCGAGGGCCCAGCCCCAGCATTTT
>TRBV4-3|TRBD2|TRBJ2-2|NA
CASSPERLAGRRAGELFF
TGCGCCAGCAGCCCCGAGAGACTAGCGGGGCGGCGCGCCGGGGAGCTGTTTTTT
>TRBV29-1|NA|TRBJ1-2|few
CSVGVTALQGYTF
TGCAGCGTTGGGGTGACAGCCCTCCAGGGCTACACCTTC
>TRBV27|NA|TRBJ1-4|NA
CASSSRTGQAEKLFF
TGTGCCAGCAGTTCGCGCACAGGGCAGGCTGAAAAACTGTTTTTT
>TRBV18|NA|TRBJ2-3|NA
CASSPGAGISTDTQYF
TGTGCCAGCTCGCCTGGTGCGGGGATTAGCACAGATACGCAGTATTTT
>TRBV5-4|NA|TRBJ1-1|NA
CASGKETKAMNTEAFF
TGTGCCAGCGGAAAGGAGACTAAGGCCATGAACACTGAAGCTTTCTTT
>TRBV9|NA|TRBJ2-1|few
CASSVGWGRRDNEQFF
TGTGCCAGCAGCGTCGGGTGGGGGCGCAGGGACAATGAGCAGTTCTTC
>TRBV6-6|NA|TRBJ1-1|few
CASSYPGKNTEAFF
TGTGCCAGCAGTTATCCGGGGAAGAACACTGAAGCTTTCTTT
>TRBV11-2|TRBD2|TRBJ2-3|few
CASSIGTTTLADTQYF
TGTGCCAGCAGCATCGGGACTACCACTTTGGCAGATACGCAGTATTTT
>TRBV5-1|NA|TRBJ2-5|NA
CASSTRQDQETQYF
TGCGCCAGCAGCACTCGACAGGATCAAGAGACCCAGTACTTC
>TRBV5-4|TRBD2|TRBJ2-1|NA
CASSPGLAGDNEQFF
TGTGCCAGCAGCCCCGGACTAGCGGGGGACAATGAGCAGTTCTTC
>TRBV6-5|TRBD1|TRBJ2-7|NA
CASTMTGDSYEQYF
TGTGCCAGCACCATGACAGGGGACTCCTACGAGCAGTACTTC
>TRBV10-3|TRBD2|TRBJ2-3|many
CAISGPAGGTDTQYF
TGTGCCATCAGTGGGCCAGCGGGAGGGACGGATACGCAGTATTTT
>TRBV5-4|TRBD1|TRBJ1-3|few
CASSFVGQGYYGNTIYF
TGTGCCAGCAGCTTCGTGGGACAGGGATACTATGGAAACACCATATATTTT
>TRBV11-2|TRBD2|TRBJ2-7|NA
CASSSAGTSSYEQYF
TGTGCCAGCAGCTCCGCCGGGACTAGCTCCTACGAGCAGTACTTC
>TRBV4-1|TRBD1|TRBJ1-2|few
CASARGDRQHYGYTF
TGCGCCAGCGCAAGGGGGGACAGACAACACTATGGCTACACCTTC
>TRBV11-2|NA|TRBJ1-2|NA
CASSPRGRGYTF
TGTGCCAGCAGCCCCCGGGGGAGGGGCTACACCTTC
>TRBV4-1|TRBD1|TRBJ1-1|NA
CASSQDFQGGMNTEAFF
TGCGCCAGCAGCCAAGATTTCCAGGGGGGTATGAACACTGAAGCTTTCTTT
>TRBV6-5|NA|TRBJ1-2|NA
CASHPPGRRYGYTF
TGTGCCAGCCATCCCCCGGGGAGGCGGTATGGCTACACCTTC
>TRBV7-8|NA|TRBJ2-3|NA
CASSRGRDTQYF
TGTGCCAGCAGCCGGGGTCGGGATACGCAGTATTTT
>TRBV5-1|NA|TRBJ1-6|few
CASSKDRLGNSPLHF
TGCGCCAGCAGCAAAGACAGGTTGGGTAATTCACCCCTCCACTTT